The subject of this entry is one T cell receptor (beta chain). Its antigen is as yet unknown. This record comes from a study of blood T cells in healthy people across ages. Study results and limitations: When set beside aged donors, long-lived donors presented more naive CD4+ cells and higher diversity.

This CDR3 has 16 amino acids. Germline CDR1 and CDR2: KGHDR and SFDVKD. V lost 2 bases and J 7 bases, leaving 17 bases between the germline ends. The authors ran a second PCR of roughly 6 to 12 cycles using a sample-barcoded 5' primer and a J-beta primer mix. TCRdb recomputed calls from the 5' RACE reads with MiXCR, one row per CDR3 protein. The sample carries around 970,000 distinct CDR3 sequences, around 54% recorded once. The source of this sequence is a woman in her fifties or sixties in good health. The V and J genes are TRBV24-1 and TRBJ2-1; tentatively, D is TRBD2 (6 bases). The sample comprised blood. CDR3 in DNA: TGTGCCACCAGTGATTCCCTGGAGGGACTGAGGAATGAGCAGTTCTTC. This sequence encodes CATSDSLEGLRNEQFF.